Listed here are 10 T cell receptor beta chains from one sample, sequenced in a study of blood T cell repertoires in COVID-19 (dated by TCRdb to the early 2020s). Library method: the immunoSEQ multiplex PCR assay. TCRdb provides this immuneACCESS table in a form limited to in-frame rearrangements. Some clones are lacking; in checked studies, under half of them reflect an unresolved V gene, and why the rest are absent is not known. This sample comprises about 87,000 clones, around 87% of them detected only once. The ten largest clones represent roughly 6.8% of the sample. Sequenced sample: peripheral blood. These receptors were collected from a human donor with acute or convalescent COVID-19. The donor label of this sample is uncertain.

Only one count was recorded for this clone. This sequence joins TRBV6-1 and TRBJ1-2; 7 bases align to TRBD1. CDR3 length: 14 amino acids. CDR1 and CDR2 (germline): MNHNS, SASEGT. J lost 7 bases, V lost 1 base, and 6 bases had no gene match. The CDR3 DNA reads TGTGCCAGCAGTGAAGTCGAGGGGGCGGGTGGCTACACCTTC. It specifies CASSEVEGAGGYTF.

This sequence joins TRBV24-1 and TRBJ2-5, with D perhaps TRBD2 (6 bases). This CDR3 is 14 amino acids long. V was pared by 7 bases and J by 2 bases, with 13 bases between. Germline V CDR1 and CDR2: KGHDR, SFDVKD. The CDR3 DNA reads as TGTGCCACCAGGGGGAGGAAAGAACAAGAGACCCAGTACTTC. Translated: CATRGRKEQETQYF.

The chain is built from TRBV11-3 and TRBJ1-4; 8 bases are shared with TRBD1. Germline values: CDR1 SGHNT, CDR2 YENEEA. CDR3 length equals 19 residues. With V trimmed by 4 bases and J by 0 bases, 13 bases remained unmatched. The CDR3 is CASSSWATGVAPTNEKLFF. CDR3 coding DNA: TGTGCCAGCAGCTCTTGGGCGACAGGGGTCGCCCCAACTAATGAAAAACTGTTTTTT.

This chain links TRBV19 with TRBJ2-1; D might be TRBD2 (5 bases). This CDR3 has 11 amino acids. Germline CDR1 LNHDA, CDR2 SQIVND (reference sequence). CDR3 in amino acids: CASTRVNEQFF. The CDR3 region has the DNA TGTGCATCAACTAGGGTCAATGAGCAGTTCTTC.

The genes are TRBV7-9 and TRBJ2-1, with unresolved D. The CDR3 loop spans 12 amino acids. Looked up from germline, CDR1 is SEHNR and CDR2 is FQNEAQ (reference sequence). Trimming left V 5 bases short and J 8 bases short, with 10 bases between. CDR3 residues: CASSPLGYEQFF. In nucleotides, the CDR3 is TGTGCCAGCAGCCCCTTGGGCTATGAGCAGTTCTTC.

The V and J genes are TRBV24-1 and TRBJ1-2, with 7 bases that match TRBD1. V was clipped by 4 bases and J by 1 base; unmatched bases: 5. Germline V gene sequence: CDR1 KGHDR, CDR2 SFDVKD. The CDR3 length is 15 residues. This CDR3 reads CATSDGTDLNYGYTF. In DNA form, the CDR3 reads TGTGCCACCAGTGACGGGACAGATCTTAACTATGGCTACACCTTC.

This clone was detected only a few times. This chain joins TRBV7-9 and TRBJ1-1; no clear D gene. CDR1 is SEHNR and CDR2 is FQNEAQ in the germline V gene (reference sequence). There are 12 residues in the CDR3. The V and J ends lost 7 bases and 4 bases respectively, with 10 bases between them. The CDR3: CASNEPGTEAFF. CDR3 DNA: TGTGCCAGCAACGAACCGGGCACTGAAGCTTTCTTT.

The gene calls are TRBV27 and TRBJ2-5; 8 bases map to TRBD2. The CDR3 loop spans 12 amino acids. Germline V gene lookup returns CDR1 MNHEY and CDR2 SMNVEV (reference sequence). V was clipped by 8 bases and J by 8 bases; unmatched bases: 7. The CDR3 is CASGDGGDTQYF. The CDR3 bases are TGTGCCAGCGGAGACGGGGGGGATACCCAGTACTTC.

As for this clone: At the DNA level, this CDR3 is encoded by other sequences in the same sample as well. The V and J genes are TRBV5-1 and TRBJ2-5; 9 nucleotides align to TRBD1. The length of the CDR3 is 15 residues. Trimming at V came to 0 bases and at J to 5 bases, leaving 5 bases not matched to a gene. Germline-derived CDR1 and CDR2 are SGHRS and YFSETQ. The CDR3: CASSLGTGTGETQYF. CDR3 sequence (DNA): TGCGCCAGCAGCTTGGGTACGGGGACAGGGGAGACCCAGTACTTC.

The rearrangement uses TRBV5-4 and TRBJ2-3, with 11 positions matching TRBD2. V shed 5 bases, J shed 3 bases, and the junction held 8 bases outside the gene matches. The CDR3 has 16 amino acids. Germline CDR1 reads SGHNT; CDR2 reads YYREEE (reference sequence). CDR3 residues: CASRSTSGVPTDTQYF. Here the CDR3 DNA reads TGTGCCAGCAGGTCGACTAGCGGGGTCCCAACAGATACGCAGTATTTT. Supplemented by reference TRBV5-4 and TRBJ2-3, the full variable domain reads ETGVTQSPTHLIKTRGQQVTLRCSSQSGHNTVSWYQQALGQGPQFIFQYYREEENGRGNFPPRFSGLQFPNYSSELNVNALELDDSALYLCASRSTSGVPTDTQYFGPGTRLTVL.